This T cell receptor beta chain derives from a study of multiple sclerosis patients with progressive multifocal leukoencephalopathy. The study, taken as a whole, reports: Clones expanded at PML were already present before and during natalizumab.

As regards this clone: Its antigen is undetermined. Additional DNA sequences in this sample encode the identical CDR3.

Indicated time point: about 13 months of natalizumab therapy. T1 and T2 blood were collected at 6 and 12 months of natalizumab. Clones were read by immunoSEQ multiplex PCR, and TCRdb kept only the in-frame ones, dropping some. Found here are some 25,000 clones, approximately 90% of them singletons; the top ten hold 2% to 2.5%. Sequenced material: PBMCs, taken from a patient treated with natalizumab. The sequence was obtained from a man younger than 45 with multiple sclerosis.

The CDR3 here is CASSLTGIAGGQETQYF. DNA for the CDR3: TGCGCCAGCAGCTTGACCGGGATAGCGGGGGGGCAAGAGACCCAGTACTTC. The chain couples TRBV5-1 to TRBJ2-5; 11 bases line up with TRBD2. The germline CDR1 and CDR2 sequences are SGHRS and YFSETQ. The length of the CDR3 is 17 residues. The trim removed 1 base at V and 2 bases at J, leaving 7 bases unmatched.